This T cell receptor beta chain was obtained from a study of cytomegalovirus exposure and HLA in healthy donors. Study-wide points: TCR beta sequences reportedly predicted most subjects' HLA-A and HLA-B alleles accurately. Later analysis identified a missense DCLRE1C variant that was linked to TCR beta V- and J-gene trimming. According to reports, the classifier identified cytomegalovirus status with high specificity and sensitivity. Only CMV serostatus was available as immune exposure information.

Vbeta (60) and Jbeta (13) primers were used in the PCR. Some clones are missing from TCRdb's copy, which holds only in-frame ones; the method was immunoSEQ multiplex PCR. The profile shows 100,000 to 150,000 clones, about 81% of them singletons. This clone was seen a single time. The antigen is unknown. This CDR3 contains 14 residues. Germline V gives CDR1 SGDLS, CDR2 YYNGEE. V lost 0 bases, J lost 3 bases, and 9 bases lay in between. The sequenced sample was PBMCs. V is TRBV9 and J is TRBJ1-2; D is perhaps TRBD1 (5 bases). The receptor was derived from a woman between 45 and 65 years old in good health and CMV-seropositive. CDR3 amino acids: CASSVGGGDYGYTF. As DNA, the CDR3 is TGTGCCAGCAGCGTAGGGGGGGGAGACTATGGCTACACCTTC.